The source of this T cell receptor (beta chain) is a study of T cells in Graves' hyperthyroidism and ophthalmopathy. General observations from the study: Most clonotypes that expanded in the thyroid above 0.001 also showed up in blood.

This clonotype has a count of ten or more. Its antigen remains unidentified. The ends were cut back, 3 bases at V and 7 bases at J, with 13 bases in the middle. The CDR3 is 13 residues long. Germline V gene lookup returns CDR1 DFQATT and CDR2 SNEGSKA (reference sequence). TCR beta CDR3 regions were amplified from RNA transcripts. In the first-round RT-PCR of the TCR CDR3, the HTBI primer set was used. MiXCR, run by TCRdb on the multiplex PCR reads, gives a single entry per CDR3 protein. The sample yields fewer than 450,000 distinct CDR3 sequences, approximately 18% seen once. The clonotype was recovered from a woman aged 25-40 years with Graves' hyperthyroidism that later progressed to Graves' ophthalmopathy. The rearrangement links TRBV20-1 to TRBJ1-5, with D unresolved. The sample taken for sequencing was blood. CDR3 bases: TGCAGTGCTAGTTCGTCCGCCTCACAGCCCCAGCATTTT. It is translated as CSASSSASQPQHF.